These 14 T cell receptor beta chains were sequenced from one sample in a study of shared clonotypes between healthy human individuals. Profiled with immunoSEQ multiplex PCR; TCRdb holds only in-frame clones, not every one. This sample has some 1 million clones, with approximately 72% found just once. Sequencing was performed on memory CD4+ T cells sorted from blood. Subset in this sample: CD45RA-negative fraction. These receptors were taken from a man aged 18 to 30 in good health.

This clone has more than one count but fewer than ten. The CDR3 loop is CASSYDRGPGSPLHF. The CDR3 DNA reads TGTGCCAGCAGTTACGACAGGGGGCCTGGTTCACCCCTCCACTTT. This chain joins TRBV6-5 and TRBJ1-6, with 10 bases matching TRBD1. This CDR3 spans 15 amino acids. Germline CDR1 is MNHEY and CDR2 is SVGAGI. The trim removed 2 bases at V and 9 bases at J, leaving 4 bases unmatched.

This clone was seen a few times. J is TRBJ1-5 and V is TRBV2, with D uncertain. This CDR3 comprises 13 residues. Germline V gene lookup returns CDR1 SNHLY and CDR2 FYNNEI. V lost 5 bases to trimming and J lost 9 bases, with 14 bases between them. Here the CDR3 reads CASSPRHTGPQHF. The CDR3 nucleotides read TGTGCCAGCAGTCCGAGACATACTGGGCCCCAGCATTTT.

This clone was detected only once. The chain uses TRBV6-1 and TRBJ1-2; no definite D call. Germline CDR1 is MNHNS and CDR2 is SASEGT. V gave up 2 bases and J gave up 4 bases, with 11 bases separating them. The CDR3 has 14 amino acids. CDR3: CASSEYYYSYGYTF. The CDR3 region has the DNA TGTGCCAGCAGTGAATATTATTACAGCTATGGCTACACCTTC.

This clone was detected a few times. V gene TRBV7-2 combines with J gene TRBJ1-4; 12 bases match TRBD1. After removal of 5 bases from V and 8 bases from J, the junction contained 9 bases not matched to a gene. This CDR3 contains 16 residues. Germline CDR1 reads SGHTA; CDR2 reads FQGNSA. The CDR3: CASSPLGQGAGEKLFF. As DNA, the CDR3 is TGTGCCAGCAGCCCCCTGGGACAGGGGGCGGGAGAAAAACTGTTTTTT.

This clone occurred a few times. The rearrangement uses TRBV5-1 and TRBJ1-2; 7 nucleotides line up with TRBD1. The CDR3 totals 13 residues. The junction had 4 bases not matched to a gene; V was cut back by 0 bases and J by 8 bases. Germline V gene sequence: CDR1 SGHRS, CDR2 YFSETQ. The CDR3 DNA reads TGCGCCAGCAGCTTGGAAGGGGGCGAAGGCTACACCTTC. This codes for CASSLEGGEGYTF.

The sample holds a few counts of this clone. The J gene is TRBJ2-1, the V gene TRBV13, with a weak D call TRBD2 (7 bases). The CDR3 runs to 16 residues. V lost 5 bases and J lost 4, with 18 bases in between. Germline-derived CDR1 and CDR2 are PRHDT and FYEKMQ (reference sequence). The CDR3 region is CASSPPRGGRYNEQFF. The CDR3 coding sequence is TGTGCCAGCAGCCCCCCTCGCGGGGGCCGTTACAATGAGCAGTTCTTC.

The rearrangement joins TRBV28 to TRBJ1-4, with 7 bases matching TRBD1. V gave up 6 bases and J gave up 1 base; unmatched junction bases: 8. The CDR3 is 16 residues long. Germline V gene lookup returns CDR1 MDHEN and CDR2 SYDVKM. Here the CDR3 reads CASSPSSGGTNEKLFF. The CDR3 DNA is TGTGCCAGCAGCCCATCGTCAGGGGGAACTAATGAAAAACTGTTTTTT.

V and J are TRBV11-2 and TRBJ2-5; D is ambiguous. V was cut by 5 bases and J by 2 bases, with 9 bases left in between. This CDR3 region has 13 residues. Germline CDR1 and CDR2: SGHAT and FQNNGV. CDR3 protein: CASSGDKQETQYF. The CDR3 DNA reads as TGTGCCAGCAGCGGAGACAAGCAAGAGACCCAGTACTTC.

This sequence joins TRBV6-4 and TRBJ1-6, with D possibly matching TRBD1 (6 bases). The CDR3 sequence is 14 residues long. Germline V lookup: CDR1 MRHNA, CDR2 SNTAGT. With 3 bases removed from V and 10 bases from J, the gap between germline ends came to 13 bases. This CDR3 reads CASSEGGQGSPLHF. As DNA, the CDR3 is TGTGCCAGCAGTGAAGGGGGGCAGGGATCACCCCTCCACTTT.

The J gene is TRBJ2-5, the V gene TRBV9; TRBD1 is a possible D gene (6 bases). The CDR3 is 16 amino acids. CDR1 and CDR2 (germline): SGDLS, YYNGEE. Trimming took 0 bases from V and 5 from J, leaving 17 bases between them. CDR3 DNA sequence: TGTGCCAGCAGCGTAGATGCAGGGGCGCAGGGTGAGACCCAGTACTTC. This translates into CASSVDAGAQGETQYF.

The table lists this clone with a few counts. The chain combines TRBV6-5 with TRBJ1-5; weak D call: TRBD1 (6 bases). With 6 bases removed from V and 3 bases from J, the gap between germline ends came to 12 bases. The germline V gene encodes CDR1 MNHEY and CDR2 SVGAGI. The CDR3 extends over 14 amino acids. The DNA of the CDR3 is TGTGCCAGCAGGGTTGGACAGCACAATCAGCCCCAGCATTTT. Amino acids: CASRVGQHNQPQHF.

V and J are TRBV9 and TRBJ2-1; 9 bases are a match to TRBD2. With 3 bases clipped from V and 3 bases from J, the junction kept 16 bases outside the gene matches. CDR1 SGDLS and CDR2 YYNGEE come from the germline V gene. The CDR3 loop spans 19 amino acids. The CDR3 here is CASSGSGRGGPSGYNEQFF. The CDR3 coding sequence is TGTGCCAGCAGCGGTTCAGGGCGGGGGGGCCCTTCGGGCTACAATGAGCAGTTCTTC.

This rearrangement joins TRBV4-1 to TRBJ2-7; 12 bases fit TRBD2. Looked up from germline, CDR1 is MGHRA and CDR2 is YSYEKL. Unmatched junction bases numbered 3, after V lost 4 bases and J lost 2 bases. The CDR3 has 15 amino acids. CDR3 DNA: TGCGCCAGCAGCCCCGCTAGCGGGGGGGCCTACGAGCAGTACTTC. Translated: CASSPASGGAYEQYF.

The chain employs TRBV5-1 and TRBJ2-1, with 9 bases fitting TRBD2. This CDR3 is 16 amino acids long. The germline V gene has CDR1 SGHRS and CDR2 YFSETQ. V trimming: 4 bases; J trimming: 2 bases; junction bases outside the gene matches: 7. The CDR3 protein is CASSELTSGAYNEQFF. DNA for the CDR3: TGCGCCAGCAGCGAACTGACTAGCGGCGCCTACAATGAGCAGTTCTTC.